This T cell receptor beta chain was sequenced during a study of blood T cell repertoires in COVID-19. Method: immunoSEQ multiplex PCR; TCRdb's copy keeps in-frame clones and lacks some. The sample yields about 350,000 clones, about nine tenths seen once. Deletions cut 1 base from V and 9 bases from J, with 10 bases between. From germline, CDR1 is LGHDT and CDR2 YNNKEL (reference sequence). This CDR3 comprises 14 residues. The sequenced sample consisted of PBMCs or T cells enriched from blood (not recorded which). The J gene is TRBJ1-6, the V gene TRBV3-1 (or the pseudogene TRBV3-2); D possibly corresponds to TRBD1 (6 bases). The origin of this receptor is a woman in her 30s who had been exposed to COVID-19. The CDR3 region is CASSQVGGASPLHF. In nucleotides, the CDR3 is TGTGCCAGCAGCCAAGTTGGGGGGGCTTCACCCCTCCACTTT.